A few counts support the clone carrying this T cell receptor (beta chain). The sample comes from a study of blood T cell repertoires in COVID-19. At the level of the study: The study drew acute and convalescent COVID-19 samples from the United States, Italy and Spain. The analysed material was cDNA or gDNA that came from T cells, B-cell-depleted T cells, or PBMCs.

Authors' analysis steps: Estimation of nucleated cell counts was performed using reference gene primer amplification. Clones were sequenced by immunoSEQ multiplex PCR, and TCRdb holds only the in-frame ones, with some missing. V and J calls and clone size are those listed in that table; D and trimming were worked out from the DNA. In the table there are around 200,000 clones, about 85% of which are singletons. Trimming pared 6 bases from V and 1 base from J, leaving 15 bases between. The germline V gene has CDR1 LNHDA and CDR2 SQIVND (reference sequence). The CDR3 totals 15 residues. The gene calls are TRBV19 and TRBJ2-5, with D possibly being TRBD2 (6 bases). Sequences were obtained from peripheral blood. This TCR was sampled from a woman aged 80 or older with acute or convalescent COVID-19. CDR3 DNA sequence: TGTGCCAGTAGCCGAAACCGACTAGGCCAAGAGACCCAGTACTTC. It specifies CASSRNRLGQETQYF.